A single sample is the source of the 9 T cell receptor beta chains below, sequenced in a study of cytomegalovirus exposure and HLA in healthy donors (dated by TCRdb to the late 2010s). Libraries came from the immunoSEQ multiplex PCR assay. The multiplex PCR relied on a mix of 60 forward primers for TCR Vbeta segments and 13 reverse primers for TCR Jbeta segments. TCRdb retrieved this table from immuneACCESS and kept in-frame rearrangements only. Not all clones are present; in checked studies, unresolved V genes account for under half, and no reason is known for the remainder. This sample lists approximately 130,000 clones; more than 75% were detected once. The ten largest clonotypes hold 4% to 6.5% of the sample. The sequenced sample consisted of PBMCs. These receptors came from a woman aged 25 to 39 in good health and CMV-seronegative.

The CDR3 loop reads CASSLQGAGNQPQHF. The CDR3 nucleotides read TGTGCCAGCAGCTTGCAGGGGGCAGGGAATCAGCCCCAGCATTTT. The chain employs TRBV7-9 and TRBJ1-5, with 8 bases that match TRBD1. CDR1 and CDR2 (germline): SEHNR, FQNEAQ (reference sequence). The J segment lost 4 bases and the V segment lost 3 bases, leaving 5 bases of the junction unmatched. This CDR3 is built from 15 residues.

The rearrangement joins TRBV9 to TRBJ1-5; no reliable D call. The CDR3 is made up of 14 amino acids. V lost 4 bases and J 1 base, leaving 9 bases between the germline ends. Looked up from germline, CDR1 is SGDLS and CDR2 is YYNGEE. The CDR3 here is CASSPAESNQPQHF. In nucleotides, the CDR3 is TGTGCCAGCAGCCCCGCGGAGAGCAATCAGCCCCAGCATTTT.

The chain has TRBV7-9 and TRBJ2-7, with D possibly being TRBD2 (5 bases). The CDR3 length is 14 residues. The ends were cut back, 4 bases at V and 4 bases at J, with 14 bases in the middle. Per germline, CDR1 SEHNR and CDR2 FQNEAQ (reference sequence). Here the CDR3 reads CASSSLEDRYEQYF. The CDR3 DNA follows: TGTGCCAGCAGCTCCCTGGAGGACCGATACGAGCAGTACTTC.

The J gene is TRBJ2-3, the V gene TRBV6-1; 9 nucleotides agree with TRBD2. Germline V gene lookup returns CDR1 MNHNS and CDR2 SASEGT. V shed 1 base, J shed 10 bases, and the junction held 0 bases outside the gene matches. This CDR3 spans 12 amino acids. As DNA, the CDR3 is TGTGCCAGCAGTGAAGTAGCGGGGGCGCAGTATTTT. This sequence encodes CASSEVAGAQYF.

V gene TRBV5-1 combines with J gene TRBJ2-3; maybe TRBD1 (6 bases). Deletions cut 3 bases from V and 5 bases from J, with 16 bases between. CDR1 and CDR2 from the germline V gene are SGHRS and YFSETQ. The CDR3 extends over 15 amino acids. The CDR3 sequence is CASSSGPGTRDTQYF. CDR3 DNA: TGCGCCAGCAGCTCCGGGCCTGGGACAAGAGATACGCAGTATTTT.

V gene TRBV27 combines with J gene TRBJ1-2, with 7 bases matching TRBD1. CDR1 is MNHEY, CDR2 SMNVEV, per germline (reference sequence). Trimming removed 3 bases from V and 10 bases from J; junction bases left unmatched: 8. The CDR3 is made up of 13 amino acids. The CDR3: CASSFLRQGNYTF. CDR3 in DNA: TGTGCCAGCAGTTTTCTCCGACAGGGTAACTACACCTTC.

The chain combines TRBV11-2 with TRBJ2-5; a weak D match, TRBD1 (6 bases). Per germline, CDR1 SGHAT and CDR2 FQNNGV. The CDR3 contains 15 residues. V lost 6 bases to trimming and J lost 6 bases, with 20 bases between them. The CDR3 region is CASSPLRGERKTQYF. The CDR3 DNA follows: TGTGCCAGCAGTCCGCTCAGGGGCGAACGGAAGACCCAGTACTTC.

The chain combines TRBV6-6 with TRBJ1-1; D might be TRBD1 (6 bases). Germline V gene lookup returns CDR1 MNHNY and CDR2 SVGAGI (reference sequence). The CDR3 covers 15 residues. Trimming took off 0 bases at V and 4 bases at J, with 12 bases between the two ends. CDR3 protein: CASSYSPGVGTEAFF. Here the CDR3 DNA reads TGTGCCAGCAGTTACTCTCCAGGGGTGGGCACTGAAGCTTTCTTT.

This rearrangement joins TRBV18 to TRBJ2-5, with 11 bases fitting TRBD1. Trimming removed 5 bases from V and 1 base from J; junction bases left unmatched: 6. The CDR3 has 16 residues. Germline V gene lookup returns CDR1 KGHSH and CDR2 LQKENI. The CDR3 nucleotides are TGTGCCAGCTCAGACGGACAGGGGGCACTCCAAGAGACCCAGTACTTC. It is translated as CASSDGQGALQETQYF. Looking up the rest from reference TRBV18 and TRBJ2-5 gives the full variable domain: NAGVMQNPRHLVRRRGQEARLRCSPMKGHSHVYWYRQLPEEGLKFMVYLQKENIIDESGMPKERFSAEFPKEGPSILRIQQVVRGDSAAYFCASSDGQGALQETQYFGPGTRLLVL.